Below are 13 T cell receptor beta chains sequenced from a single sample in a study of blood T cells in healthy people across ages. Using a J-beta primer mix together with a sample-barcoded 5' primer, a second PCR was run for roughly 6 to 12 cycles. From the 5' RACE reads, TCRdb called clonotypes with MiXCR, one entry per CDR3 protein. The sample contains more than 650,000 distinct CDR3 sequences, 22% of which appear only once. Sequenced sample: blood. The receptor source for this set is a man between 65 and 80 years old in good health.

Turning to this clonotype: Germline and junction disagree at one end, which may indicate a read error. V and J are TRBV5-1 and TRBJ2-1, with D possibly being TRBD1 (5 bases). The CDR3 is 19 residues long. Germline V gives CDR1 SGHRS, CDR2 YFSETQ. The CDR3 sequence is CAGSSFSGRAGLTYNEQFF. The CDR3 DNA is TGCGCCGGCAGCTCCTTCTCTGGCAGGGCTGGGTTAACCTACAATGAGCAGTTCTTC.

The table lists this clonotype with a few counts. The CDR3 sequence: CASSLVPGLNTEAFF. The CDR3 nucleotides read TGTGCCAGCAGCTTAGTTCCAGGGTTAAACACTGAAGCTTTCTTT. The chain is built from TRBV11-2 and TRBJ1-1, with D possibly being TRBD1 (5 bases). This CDR3 is 15 amino acids long. Germline V gene data show CDR1 as SGHAT and CDR2 as FQNNGV. V was clipped by 1 base and J by 2 bases, with 11 bases between them.

This clonotype was counted at least ten times. V gene TRBV28 combines with J gene TRBJ2-7; a possible D gene is TRBD1 (6 bases). V lost 1 base, J lost 2 bases, and 9 bases lay in between. Germline V lookup: CDR1 MDHEN, CDR2 SYDVKM. This CDR3 is built from 14 residues. CDR3 DNA: TGTGCCAGCAGTTTATTAGGGGGTCCCTACGAGCAGTACTTC. Its protein product is CASSLLGGPYEQYF.

This chain connects TRBV20-1 to TRBJ1-2; weak D call: TRBD1 (5 bases). Looked up from germline, CDR1 is DFQATT and CDR2 is SNEGSKA (reference sequence). V shed 0 bases and J shed 7 bases, with 6 bases lying between them. The length of the CDR3 is 11 residues. This CDR3 is CSAREGLGYTF. CDR3 nucleotides: TGCAGTGCTAGAGAGGGGCTTGGCTACACCTTC.

This clonotype was seen at least ten times. The chain combines TRBV29-1 with TRBJ2-4, with no clear D. Trimming left V 1 base short and J 11 bases short, with 12 bases between. Per the germline V gene, CDR1 is SQVTM and CDR2 is ANQGSEA. The CDR3 runs 12 residues. CDR3 DNA sequence: TGCAGCGTTGAAGTGCTCGGCATCTTTCAGTACTTC. As protein: CSVEVLGIFQYF.

The rearrangement uses TRBV5-1 and TRBJ1-1; D remains ambiguous. The V end was cut by 4 bases, the J end by 4 bases, with 14 bases between. Germline V CDR1 and CDR2: SGHRS, YFSETQ. The CDR3 covers 14 residues. The CDR3 sequence: CASSPPVLGTEAFF. The CDR3 nucleotides are TGCGCCAGCAGCCCTCCGGTACTAGGCACTGAAGCTTTCTTT.

The J gene is TRBJ2-7, the V gene TRBV20-1; TRBD1 aligns across 7 bases. The V and J ends lost 0 bases and 5 bases, in that order; junction bases with no gene match: 19. The germline V gene has CDR1 DFQATT and CDR2 SNEGSKA (reference sequence). There are 18 residues in the CDR3. CDR3 amino acids: CSARDSFGTGDSPHEQYF. Here the CDR3 DNA reads TGCAGTGCTAGAGATTCGTTTGGAACAGGGGATTCCCCCCACGAGCAGTACTTC.

This clonotype occurred many times. The chain carries TRBV7-2 and TRBJ1-6; a possible D gene is TRBD1 (5 bases). The CDR3 contains 14 residues. Deletions cut 2 bases from V and 7 bases from J, with 9 bases between. Germline V lookup: CDR1 SGHTA, CDR2 FQGNSA. CDR3 nucleotide sequence: TGTGCCAGCAGCTTATCGGGGGGGAATTCACCCCTCCACTTT. Its protein is CASSLSGGNSPLHF.

Of note for this clonotype: Since a much larger clone is just one base distant, this may be a read error. The chain is built from TRBV14 and TRBJ1-4, with a weak D call TRBD1 (5 bases). Germline V gene data show CDR1 as SGHDN and CDR2 as FVKESK. V lost 2 bases and J lost 8, with 6 bases in between. The CDR3 has 12 amino acids. The CDR3 region is CASSQWGEKLFF. CDR3 nucleotides: TGTGCCAGCAGCCAATGGGGCGAAAAACTGTTTTTT.

This clonotype appeared a few times. A read error may account for a junction end that differs from germline. The chain has TRBV28 and TRBJ2-1, with D perhaps being TRBD1 or TRBD2 (6 bases each). This CDR3 has 14 residues. Germline V lookup: CDR1 MDHEN, CDR2 SYDVKM. In DNA form, the CDR3 reads TGTGCCAGCGGTTTGGGGGGCGGGTACAATGAGCAGTTCTTC. Protein sequence: CASGLGGGYNEQFF.

The V gene is TRBV6-5, the J gene TRBJ1-1; the D gene is possibly TRBD1 (6 bases). Germline V CDR1 and CDR2: MNHEY, SVGAGI. This CDR3 comprises 15 residues. Trimming shortened V by 7 bases and J by 3 bases, and 18 bases separated the two germline ends. CDR3 coding DNA: TGTGCCAGCACCGAGGGGGGGATCCGGGACACTGAAGCTTTCTTT. Translated: CASTEGGIRDTEAFF.

Turning to this clonotype: One end of the junction fails to match germline, which may point to a read error. This chain uses TRBV5-1 with TRBJ2-5; 7 nucleotides match TRBD1. The CDR3 is 14 amino acids. The germline gives CDR1 SGHRS, CDR2 YFSETQ. DNA of the CDR3: TGCGCCAGCAACTTGGGGCAGGGGGAAGAGACCCAGTACTTC. This codes for CASNLGQGEETQYF.

This clonotype appeared many times. V and J are TRBV7-6 and TRBJ1-5; 8 nucleotides match TRBD1. CDR3 length: 14 amino acids. Germline CDR1 reads SGHVS; CDR2 reads FNYEAQ. The J segment lost 5 bases and the V segment lost 5 bases, leaving 5 bases of the junction unmatched. The CDR3 sequence: CASSSGQGDQPQHF. CDR3 coding DNA: TGTGCCAGCAGCAGCGGACAGGGCGATCAGCCCCAGCATTTT.